This T cell receptor (beta chain) was captured in a study of blood T cell repertoires in COVID-19. Study-wide background: Material from acute and convalescent COVID-19 was sourced from the United States, Italy and Spain. The analysed material was cDNA or gDNA that came from T cells, B-cell-depleted T cells, or PBMCs.

Authors' methods: From reference gene primer amplification, estimates of nucleated cell counts were derived. The method was immunoSEQ multiplex PCR; TCRdb's version includes in-frame clones alone and lacks a portion of them. The V and J calls and clone size come from that table; D and trimming were worked out from the DNA. The top ten hold roughly half of the sample, which has about 63,000 clones, about 76% seen once. In germline, CDR1 is MGHDK, CDR2 SYGVNS. The CDR3 totals 13 residues. The V gene end was trimmed by 3 bases and the J gene end by 10 bases; junction bases not matched to a gene: 4. Input material: peripheral blood. The rearrangement joins TRBV25-1 to TRBJ2-1; TRBD2 matches 9 bases. The source of this sequence is a woman over 75 with acute or convalescent COVID-19. CDR3 amino acids: CASSEQAGGEQFF. The DNA for the CDR3 is TGTGCCAGCAGTGAGCAAGCGGGAGGAGAGCAGTTCTTC.